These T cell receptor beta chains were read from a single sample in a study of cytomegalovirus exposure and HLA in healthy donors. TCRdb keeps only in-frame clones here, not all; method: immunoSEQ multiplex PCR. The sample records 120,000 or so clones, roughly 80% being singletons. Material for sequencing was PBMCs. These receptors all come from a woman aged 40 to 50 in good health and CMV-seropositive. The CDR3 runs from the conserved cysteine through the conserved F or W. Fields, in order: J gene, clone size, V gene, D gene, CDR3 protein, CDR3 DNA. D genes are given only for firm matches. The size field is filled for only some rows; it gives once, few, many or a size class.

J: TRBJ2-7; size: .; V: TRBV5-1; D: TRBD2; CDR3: CASRPSGRWSDEQYF; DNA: TGCGCCAGCAGGCCCTCCGGGAGGTGGAGCGACGAGCAGTACTTC
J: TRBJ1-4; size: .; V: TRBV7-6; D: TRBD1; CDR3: CASSLGTGLGATNEKLFF; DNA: TGTGCCAGCAGCCTCGGGACAGGGTTGGGCGCAACTAATGAAAAACTGTTTTTT
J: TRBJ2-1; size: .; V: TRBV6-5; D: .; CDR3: CASSYASGYNEQFF; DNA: TGTGCCAGCAGCTACGCCAGCGGCTACAATGAGCAGTTCTTC
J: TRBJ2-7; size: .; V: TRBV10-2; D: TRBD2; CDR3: CASRKPGTSGLSGAREQYF; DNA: TGCGCCAGCAGAAAGCCCGGGACTAGCGGCCTTAGTGGGGCGCGCGAGCAGTACTTC
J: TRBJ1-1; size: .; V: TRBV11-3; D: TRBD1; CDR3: CASSLGDSLNTEAFF; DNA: TGTGCCAGCAGCTTAGGGGACAGCCTGAACACTGAAGCTTTCTTT
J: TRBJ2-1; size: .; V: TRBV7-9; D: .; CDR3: CASHGYNEQFF; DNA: TGTGCCAGCCACGGGTACAATGAGCAGTTCTTC
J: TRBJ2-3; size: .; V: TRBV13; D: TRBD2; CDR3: CASGIAGDTQYF; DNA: TGTGCCAGCGGGATAGCGGGAGATACGCAGTATTTT
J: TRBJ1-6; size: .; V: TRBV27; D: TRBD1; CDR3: CASSPGQGGSRNSPLHF; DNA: TGTGCCAGCAGTCCCGGACAGGGTGGGTCCCGGAATTCACCCCTCCACTTT
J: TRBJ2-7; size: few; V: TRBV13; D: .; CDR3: CASSLGPNYEQYF; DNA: TGTGCCAGCAGCTTAGGTCCCAACTACGAGCAGTACTTC
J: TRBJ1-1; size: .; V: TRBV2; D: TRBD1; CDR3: CANPPGTGIFTEAFF; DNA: TGTGCCAACCCCCCTGGGACAGGGATTTTCACTGAAGCTTTCTTT
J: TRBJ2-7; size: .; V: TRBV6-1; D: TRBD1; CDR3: CASSPIGQGEQYF; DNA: TGTGCCAGCAGTCCCATTGGACAGGGCGAGCAGTACTTC
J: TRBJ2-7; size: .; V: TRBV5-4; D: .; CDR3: CASSPAGSSYEQHF; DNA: TGTGCCAGCAGCCCGGCAGGTTCCTCCTACGAGCAGCACTTC
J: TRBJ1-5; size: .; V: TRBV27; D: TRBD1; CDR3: CASRGTGGINQPQHF; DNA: TGTGCCAGCAGGGGGACAGGGGGAATCAATCAGCCCCAGCATTTT
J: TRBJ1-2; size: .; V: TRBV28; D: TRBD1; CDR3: CASSLRQGLHGGYTF; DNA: TGTGCCAGCAGTTTACGACAGGGGTTACATGGTGGCTACACCTTC
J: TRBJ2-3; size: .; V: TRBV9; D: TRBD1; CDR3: CASSGGTGGPDTQYF; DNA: TGTGCCAGCAGCGGAGGGACAGGGGGCCCAGATACGCAGTATTTT
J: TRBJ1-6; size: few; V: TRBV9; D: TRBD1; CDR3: CASSVGGQAGSPLHF; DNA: TGTGCCAGCAGCGTAGGGGGACAGGCCGGTTCACCCCTCCACTTT
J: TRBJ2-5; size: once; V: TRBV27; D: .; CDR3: CASSLISGRYETQYF; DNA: TGTGCCAGCAGTTTAATTTCAGGGAGGTACGAGACCCAGTACTTC
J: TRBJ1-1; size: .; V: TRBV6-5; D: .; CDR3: CASSTGGAMNTEAFF; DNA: TGTGCCAGCAGCACCGGGGGGGCCATGAACACTGAAGCTTTCTTT
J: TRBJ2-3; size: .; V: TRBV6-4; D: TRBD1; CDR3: CASSTGTGGDTQYF; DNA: TGTGCCAGCAGCACCGGGACAGGGGGGGATACGCAGTATTTT
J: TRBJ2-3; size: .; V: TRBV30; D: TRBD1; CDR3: CAWSRQGTSTDTQYF; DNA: TGTGCCTGGAGTCGACAGGGGACAAGCACAGATACGCAGTATTTT
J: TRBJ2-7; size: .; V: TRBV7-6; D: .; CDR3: CASSADSQTYEQYF; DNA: TGTGCCAGCAGCGCGGACAGCCAAACCTACGAGCAGTACTTC
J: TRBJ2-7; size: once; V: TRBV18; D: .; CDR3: CASSPGGSSYEQYF; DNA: TGTGCCAGCTCGCCAGGGGGGAGCTCCTACGAGCAGTACTTC